This T cell receptor beta chain appears in the sequencing data of a study of CD8 T cells in ankylosing spondylitis. Per germline, CDR1 SNHLY and CDR2 FYNNEI. Germline trimming cut 6 bases from V and 6 bases from J; bases unmatched to any gene: 13. The CDR3 contains 15 residues. There are a few counts of this clonotype. What it recognizes is unknown. Findings of the study overall: Disease-linked clones had a CD8+ phenotype and relatively low frequency in peripheral blood. Among TCR beta sequences, a motif of several highly homologous variants appeared characteristic of ankylosing spondylitis blood.

Researchers built TCR beta libraries using quantitative 5'-RACE with molecular barcodes. TCRdb fed the 5' RACE reads into MiXCR, producing one record per CDR3 protein. The table lists hundreds of thousands of distinct CDR3 sequences, roughly 13% of them singletons. Sequencing was done on a sample of blood, either unsorted or a sorted T cell fraction (not recorded which). The rearrangement joins TRBV2 to TRBJ1-1; 7 bases line up with TRBD1. The sequence came from a male donor with ankylosing spondylitis. In nucleotides, the CDR3 is TGTGCCAGCAGGGGAGGGGTGAAGGGGGCCGCTGAAGCTTTCTTT. Protein: CASRGGVKGAAEAFF.